The 7 T cell receptor beta chains below were found in one sample sequenced in a study of T cell clonality in common variable immunodeficiency. The study, taken as a whole, reports: Common variable immunodeficiency TCR beta sequences reportedly had fewer deletions and N-nucleotide insertions.

The table came from immunoSEQ multiplex PCR; TCRdb's copy has only in-frame clones and leaves some out. The sample holds some 25,000 clones, and no clone turns up only once. Antigen specificity for these receptors is unknown. The sequenced sample consisted of peripheral blood mononuclear cells. The receptors originated from a human donor with common variable immunodeficiency.

This clone was found a few times. The DNA ends 3 residues before the CDR3 does, and the rest of the CDR3 is filled in from the germline J gene. This chain links TRBV2 with TRBJ1-1; TRBD1 matches 12 bases. This CDR3 is 15 amino acids long. Germline V gives CDR1 SNHLY, CDR2 FYNNEI. J lost 0 bases, V lost 4 bases, and 0 bases had no gene match. The CDR3 sequence: CASSGDRGLNTEAFF. The covered CDR3 bases are TGTGCCAGCAGTGGGGACAGGGGGCTGAACACTGAA.

This clone has only a few counts. The read ends 3 residues early relative to the CDR3; the germline J gene fills the gap. Other DNA sequences within the sample encode an identical CDR3. This rearrangement joins TRBV19 to TRBJ2-2; 7 bases line up with TRBD1. Germline V gene sequence: CDR1 LNHDA, CDR2 SQIVND (reference sequence). CDR3 length: 14 amino acids. The ends lost 7 bases at V and 0 bases at J; junction bases unmatched: 2. CDR3 DNA (partial): TGTGCCAGTAAGGGGACAGCGAACACCGGGGAG. Translated, it gives CASKGTANTGE. The full CDR3 protein reads CASKGTANTGELFF.

This clone was detected many times. The CDR3 end lies 3 residues beyond the end of the read and is filled in from the germline J gene. The V call is TRBV18, the J call TRBJ1-4; 9 bases agree with TRBD1. The germline V gene encodes CDR1 KGHSH and CDR2 LQKENI. This CDR3 contains 15 residues. Germline trimming cut 4 bases from V and 3 bases from J; bases unmatched to any gene: 3. The CDR3 sequence is CASSQQGAANEKLFF. The CDR3 bases that were read are TGTGCCAGCTCACAACAGGGGGCCGCTAATGAAAAA.

Notes on this clone: The CDR3 end lies 3 residues beyond the end of the read and is filled in from the germline J gene. The V and J genes are TRBV30 and TRBJ1-1, with TRBD1 as a possible D gene (5 bases). The CDR3 sequence is 14 residues long. Per the germline V gene, CDR1 is GTSNPN and CDR2 is SVGIG (reference sequence). The V end was cut by 3 bases, the J end by 3 bases, with 14 bases between. Partial CDR3 DNA: TGTGCCTGGAGGCTGCGCCGGGACTACACTGAA. It encodes CAWRLRRDYTE. The full CDR3 reads CAWRLRRDYTEAFF.

In this sample, this clone turned up many times. The read stops 3 residues short of the end of the CDR3; the missing end is completed from the germline J gene. The chain uses TRBV2 and TRBJ2-1, with 7 bases fitting TRBD2. The CDR3 is made up of 14 amino acids. V was pared by 6 bases and J by 2 bases, with 4 bases of the junction left unmatched. Germline loops: CDR1 SNHLY, CDR2 FYNNEI. The covered CDR3 bases are TGTGCCAGCAGCTTGCGGGGGACCTACAATGAG. Translating gives CASSLRGTYNE. In full, the CDR3 is CASSLRGTYNEQFF.

This clone was seen a few times. The missing CDR3 end, 3 residues past where the read stops, is filled in from the germline J gene. The same CDR3 is also encoded by other DNA sequences in this sample. V usage is TRBV2 and J usage is TRBJ1-1, with D unresolved. Trimming took 7 bases from V and 1 from J, leaving 4 bases between them. The CDR3 is made up of 11 amino acids. CDR1 SNHLY and CDR2 FYNNEI come from the germline V gene. The chain's CDR3 is CASTRNTEAFF. The DNA read from the CDR3 is TGTGCCAGCACCAGGAACACTGAA.

A note on this clone: With the read ending 3 residues before the CDR3 end, the germline J gene is used to fill in that end. This sequence joins TRBV18 and TRBJ1-4; 10 bases fit TRBD1. V shed 2 bases, J shed 4 bases, and the junction held 7 bases outside the gene matches. Germline CDR1 and CDR2: KGHSH and LQKENI. CDR3 length: 17 amino acids. CDR3 region: CASSPIPGQGHNEKLFF. CDR3 DNA, as far as it was read: TGTGCCAGCTCACCAATTCCGGGACAGGGGCATAATGAAAAA.